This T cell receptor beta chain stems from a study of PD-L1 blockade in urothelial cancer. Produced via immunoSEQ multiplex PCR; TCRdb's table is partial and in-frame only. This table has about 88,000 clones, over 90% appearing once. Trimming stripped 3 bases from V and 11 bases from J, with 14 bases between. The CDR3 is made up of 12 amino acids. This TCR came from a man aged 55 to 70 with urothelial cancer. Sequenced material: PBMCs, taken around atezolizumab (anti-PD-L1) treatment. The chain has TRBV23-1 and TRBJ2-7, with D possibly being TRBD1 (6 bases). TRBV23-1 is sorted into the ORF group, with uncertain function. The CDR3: CASSHPDSKEYF. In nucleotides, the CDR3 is TGCGCCAGCAGTCACCCGGACAGTAAAGAGTACTTC.